The rows below give T cell receptor beta chains drawn from one sample of a study of CD8 T cells in Susac syndrome. A single record per CDR3 protein comes from TCRdb applying MiXCR to the immunoSEQ multiplex PCR reads. Of 200,000 or so distinct CDR3 sequences listed, approximately 96% were seen once; the top ten hold about 0.093%. Sequencing was performed on CD4+ T cells from PBMCs. Source of these receptors: a human donor with multiple sclerosis. CDR3s include the opening cysteine and the closing phenylalanine or tryptophan. Each record gives: J gene, clone size, V gene, D gene, CDR3 protein, CDR3 DNA. D genes are given only for firm matches. Expanded clones are given a class, and other clones once, few, many or no size at all.

TRBJ2-1,NA,TRBV9,NA,CASSETTYNEQFF,TGTGCCAGCAGCGAGACTACTTACAATGAGCAGTTCTTC
TRBJ1-6,NA,TRBV19,NA,CASSGPRGTLHF,TGTGCCAGTAGTGGACCTCGCGGGACCCTCCACTTT
TRBJ2-7,NA,TRBV6-1,NA,CASSAAGLYEQYF,TGTGCCAGCAGTGCTGCAGGGCTCTACGAGCAGTACTTC
TRBJ2-6,NA,TRBV28,NA,CASSSTRSSGANVLTF,TGTGCCAGCAGTTCCACCAGGAGCTCTGGGGCCAACGTCCTGACTTTC
TRBJ2-4,NA,TRBV20-1,NA,CSASSSLAKNIQYF,TGCAGTGCTAGTAGCAGCCTAGCCAAAAACATTCAGTACTTC
TRBJ2-7,NA,TRBV29-1,TRBD1,CSVRVGQGDWEQYF,TGCAGCGTTCGAGTGGGACAGGGGGATTGGGAGCAGTACTTC
TRBJ2-5,NA,TRBV2,NA,CASSTDTQETQYF,TGTGCCAGCAGTACTGACACCCAAGAGACCCAGTACTTC
TRBJ1-2,NA,TRBV12-3/TRBV12-4,NA,CASSPTTNTYGYTF,TGTGCCAGCAGCCCCACGACAAACACCTATGGCTACACCTTC
TRBJ1-6,NA,TRBV27,NA,CASTRRPSGSPLHF,TGTGCCAGCACTCGAAGGCCGTCGGGGTCACCCCTCCACTTT
TRBJ1-1,NA,TRBV29-1,NA,CSTYGRENTEAFF,TGCAGCACCTATGGACGGGAGAACACTGAAGCTTTCTTT
TRBJ1-6,NA,TRBV27,TRBD1,CASGDRREWTLHF,TGTGCCAGTGGGGACAGAAGAGAGTGGACCCTCCACTTT
TRBJ2-4,NA,TRBV20-1,NA,CSASQGAKNIQYF,TGCAGTGCGTCGCAGGGGGCCAAAAACATTCAGTACTTC
TRBJ2-7,NA,TRBV11-2,NA,CASSLVMTGYEQYF,TGTGCCAGCAGCTTAGTGATGACAGGCTACGAGCAGTACTTC
TRBJ2-3,once,TRBV24-1,TRBD1,CATKGAGADTQYF,TGTGCCACCAAGGGGGCAGGGGCAGATACGCAGTATTTT
TRBJ1-1,NA,TRBV5-4,NA,CASSTDSRGSNTEAFF,TGTGCCAGCAGCACGGACAGTCGGGGGTCAAACACTGAAGCTTTCTTT
TRBJ2-3,NA,TRBV20-1,TRBD2,CSAMGLAGSDTQYF,TGCAGTGCCATGGGACTAGCGGGGTCAGATACGCAGTATTTT
TRBJ1-2,NA,TRBV3-1,TRBD1,CASSGPGTGSYGYTF,TGTGCCAGCAGCGGTCCCGGGACAGGGTCCTATGGCTACACCTTC
TRBJ1-1,NA,TRBV29-1,TRBD1,CSAFEGTANTEAFF,TGCAGCGCCTTTGAGGGGACAGCGAACACTGAAGCTTTCTTT
TRBJ2-7,NA,TRBV9,NA,CASSQGNYEQYF,TGTGCCAGTTCACAGGGTAACTACGAGCAGTACTTC
TRBJ2-1,NA,TRBV6-6,NA,CASTDGAGYNEQFF,TGTGCCAGCACCGACGGGGCGGGATACAATGAGCAGTTCTTC
TRBJ1-2,NA,TRBV11-2,NA,CASSLDQGIRAYGYTF,TGTGCCAGCAGCTTAGATCAAGGCATCAGGGCCTATGGCTACACCTTC
TRBJ1-6,NA,TRBV12-3/TRBV12-4,NA,CASSFRGSPLHF,TGTGCCAGCAGTTTTCGAGGATCACCCCTCCACTTT
TRBJ2-3,once,TRBV20-1,NA,CSAHPKLEDTQYF,TGCAGTGCTCACCCTAAACTAGAAGATACGCAGTATTTT
TRBJ2-7,NA,TRBV18,NA,CASSRVSTGGSYEQYF,TGTGCCAGCTCCCGCGTAAGTACTGGAGGGTCCTACGAGCAGTACTTC
TRBJ1-1,NA,TRBV29-1,NA,CSVVTSGNTEAFF,TGCAGCGTTGTTACTTCAGGGAACACTGAAGCTTTCTTT
TRBJ2-5,few,TRBV7-9,NA,CASRQSGTSSQYF,TGTGCCAGCAGACAATCCGGGACATCCTCCCAGTACTTC
TRBJ2-3,NA,TRBV20-1,TRBD2,CSAGERGAGDTQYF,TGCAGTGCGGGCGAGCGGGGGGCTGGGGATACGCAGTATTTT
TRBJ2-1,NA,TRBV11-2,TRBD1,CASSSDRDRTDNEQFF,TGTGCCAGCAGCTCTGACCGGGACAGGACCGACAATGAGCAGTTCTTC
TRBJ2-5,NA,TRBV20-1,TRBD2,CSARPGGETQYF,TGCAGTGCTAGACCCGGGGGGGAGACCCAGTACTTC
TRBJ1-1,once,TRBV20-1,NA,CSARDQGRHTEAFF,TGCAGTGCTAGAGATCAGGGGAGGCACACTGAAGCTTTCTTT
TRBJ2-7,NA,TRBV15,NA,CATSRDLPPGSRTSYEQYF,TGTGCCACCAGCAGAGATCTTCCCCCGGGCAGCCGAACCTCCTACGAGCAGTACTTC
TRBJ1-2,NA,TRBV20-1,NA,CSATRLNYGYTF,TGCAGTGCTACCAGGTTAAACTATGGCTACACCTTC
TRBJ2-6,NA,TRBV12-3/TRBV12-4,NA,CASSFRPAGANVLTF,TGTGCCAGCAGCTTCCGTCCGGCTGGGGCCAACGTCCTGACTTTC
TRBJ1-2,NA,TRBV28,NA,CASSLVSPGYGYTF,TGTGCCAGCAGTTTGGTCTCCCCGGGCTATGGCTACACCTTC
TRBJ2-2,NA,TRBV30,TRBD1,CAWGQVTGELFF,TGTGCCTGGGGACAGGTCACCGGGGAGCTGTTTTTT
TRBJ2-7,NA,TRBV29-1,NA,CSVRPSLSYEQYF,TGCAGCGTTCGACCATCGCTCTCCTACGAGCAGTACTTC
TRBJ1-5,NA,TRBV30,NA,CAWSSQSNQPQHF,TGTGCCTGGAGCTCCCAGAGCAATCAGCCCCAGCATTTT
TRBJ1-5,NA,TRBV2,NA,CASSVEQADNQPQHF,TGTGCCAGCAGTGTCGAACAGGCCGACAATCAGCCCCAGCATTTT
TRBJ1-2,NA,TRBV28,NA,CASRVDNYGYTF,TGTGCCAGCAGAGTTGATAACTATGGCTACACCTTC
TRBJ2-6,NA,TRBV5-4,NA,CASRVSGANVLTF,TGTGCCAGCCGGGTCTCTGGGGCCAACGTCCTGACTTTC
TRBJ2-1,NA,TRBV5-1,TRBD2,CASSPASGYNEQFF,TGCGCCAGCAGCCCGGCTAGCGGATACAATGAGCAGTTCTTC
TRBJ2-7,NA,TRBV7-9,NA,CASSLGSSPYEQYF,TGTGCCAGCAGCTTAGGCTCATCGCCCTACGAGCAGTACTTC
TRBJ1-1,NA,TRBV30,TRBD1,CAWSASRTGTNTEAFF,TGTGCCTGGAGTGCATCGAGGACAGGGACGAACACTGAAGCTTTCTTT
TRBJ1-2,NA,TRBV5-4,TRBD1,CASRLTGGNYGYTF,TGTGCCAGCAGGTTGACAGGGGGAAACTATGGCTACACCTTC
TRBJ2-3,NA,TRBV20-1,NA,CSAKDWTTDTQYF,TGCAGTGCTAAGGACTGGACCACAGATACGCAGTATTTT
TRBJ2-7,NA,TRBV12-3/TRBV12-4,TRBD2,CASSLTGLAYEQYF,TGTGCCAGCAGTTTAACGGGACTAGCCTACGAGCAGTACTTC
TRBJ1-2,NA,TRBV6-5,TRBD1,CASSLGTGRGYTF,TGTGCCAGCAGTTTAGGGACAGGGAGAGGCTACACCTTC